This TCR beta chain came from a study of T-cell reconstitution after alpha-beta-depleted transplantation in children. Molecular barcoding with unique molecular identifiers was used for the TCRbeta library. TCRdb reprocessed the PCR reads via MiXCR and lists one record per CDR3 protein. The sample lists roughly 400,000 distinct CDR3 sequences; 20% were seen once. The CDR3 has 14 amino acids. Trimming at V came to 3 bases and at J to 8 bases, leaving 6 bases not matched to a gene. Sample: PBMCs from the stem cell graft donor, taken from the stem cell graft. V and J are TRBV12-3 or TRBV12-4 and TRBJ2-1; 8 bases fit TRBD1. The sequence was obtained from a human donor who donated a stem cell graft to a child with acute myeloid leukemia. This chain's CDR3 is CASSLDRESDEQFF. DNA for the CDR3: TGTGCCAGCAGTTTGGACAGGGAGTCAGATGAGCAGTTCTTC.